A selection of T cell receptor beta chains follows, all from one sample in a study of shared clonotypes between healthy human individuals. Method: immunoSEQ multiplex PCR; TCRdb's copy keeps in-frame clones and lacks some. This sample yields 2,500,000 or so clones, of which more than 90% are seen a single time; 0.14% belongs to the top ten. Source material: naive CD4+ T cells sorted from blood. These receptors were taken from a young man in good health. The CDR3 runs from the conserved cysteine through the conserved F or W. A D gene is named only where the DNA matches it firmly. Clone size is stated in some rows and not others, as once, few, many or a class when expanded.

j_gene: TRBJ2-5; v_gene: TRBV4-1; abundance: .; d_gene: TRBD1; CDR3nt: TGCGCCAGCAGCCAAGGGGACAGGGGATTACAAGAGACCCAGTACTTC; CDR3aa: CASSQGDRGLQETQYF
j_gene: TRBJ1-1; v_gene: TRBV18; abundance: few; d_gene: .; CDR3nt: TGTGCCAGCTCACCGGACGGGAACACTGAAGCTTTCTTT; CDR3aa: CASSPDGNTEAFF
j_gene: TRBJ1-2; v_gene: TRBV5-6; abundance: .; d_gene: .; CDR3nt: TGTGCCAGCAGCCCCGAAGGGGACTCCTACTATGGCTACACCTTC; CDR3aa: CASSPEGDSYYGYTF
j_gene: TRBJ2-3; v_gene: TRBV7-2; abundance: once; d_gene: .; CDR3nt: TGTGCCAGCAGCTTAGGGCAGGGCACAGATACGCAGTATTTT; CDR3aa: CASSLGQGTDTQYF
j_gene: TRBJ2-3; v_gene: TRBV18; abundance: few; d_gene: TRBD1; CDR3nt: TGTGCCAGCTCACCCCGACAGGGGACCACAGATACGCAGTATTTT; CDR3aa: CASSPRQGTTDTQYF
j_gene: TRBJ2-1; v_gene: TRBV6-1; abundance: .; d_gene: .; CDR3nt: TGTGCCAGCTTGAGGGACTTAACCTACAATGAGCAGTTCTTC; CDR3aa: CASLRDLTYNEQFF
j_gene: TRBJ2-3; v_gene: TRBV11-1; abundance: .; d_gene: .; CDR3nt: TGTGCCAGCAGCCCAACGGGCGGGGGCACAGATACGCAGTATTTT; CDR3aa: CASSPTGGGTDTQYF
j_gene: TRBJ2-1; v_gene: TRBV18; abundance: .; d_gene: TRBD2; CDR3nt: TGTGCCAGCTCGCTAAACCGCCCCGGGACTAGCGGGAGCAAGGGCTCCTACAATGAGCAGTTCTTC; CDR3aa: CASSLNRPGTSGSKGSYNEQFF
j_gene: TRBJ1-4; v_gene: TRBV4-1; abundance: .; d_gene: TRBD1; CDR3nt: TGCGCCAGCAACGGTTTCCTGACCCAGGGGGCGCCCAGTAATGAAAAACTGTTTTTT; CDR3aa: CASNGFLTQGAPSNEKLFF
j_gene: TRBJ2-7; v_gene: TRBV2; abundance: .; d_gene: .; CDR3nt: TGTGCCAGCACCCCAGACGGTTACTCCTACGAGCAGTACTTC; CDR3aa: CASTPDGYSYEQYF
j_gene: TRBJ2-2; v_gene: TRBV11-2; abundance: .; d_gene: .; CDR3nt: TGTGCCAGCAGCTTAGATCCCAACGGGGAGCTGTTTTTT; CDR3aa: CASSLDPNGELFF
j_gene: TRBJ2-7; v_gene: TRBV7-2; abundance: .; d_gene: TRBD2; CDR3nt: TGTGCCAGCAGCCCCCGCGGGGGTTCCTCCTACGAGCAGTACTTC; CDR3aa: CASSPRGGSSYEQYF
j_gene: TRBJ1-1; v_gene: TRBV10-3; abundance: .; d_gene: .; CDR3nt: TGTGCCATCACCCCTTCGGGAGGGCCCCACACTGAAGCTTTCTTT; CDR3aa: CAITPSGGPHTEAFF
j_gene: TRBJ2-1; v_gene: TRBV7-3; abundance: .; d_gene: .; CDR3nt: TGTGCCAGCAGCTCCTCAGTTATCCTAGTCGGCAATGAGCAGTTCTTC; CDR3aa: CASSSSVILVGNEQFF
j_gene: TRBJ2-5; v_gene: TRBV4-3; abundance: .; d_gene: .; CDR3nt: TGCGCCAGCAGCCAGCAGAGAGGAGAGACCCAGTACTTC; CDR3aa: CASSQQRGETQYF
j_gene: TRBJ2-4; v_gene: TRBV20-1; abundance: .; d_gene: TRBD1; CDR3nt: TGCAGTGCTGGGGACAGGAACATTCAGTACTTC; CDR3aa: CSAGDRNIQYF
j_gene: TRBJ1-5; v_gene: TRBV30; abundance: .; d_gene: .; CDR3nt: TGTGCCTGGAGTGAAGACAGTTCGGGGCCCCAGCATTTT; CDR3aa: CAWSEDSSGPQHF
j_gene: TRBJ2-7; v_gene: TRBV6-7; abundance: .; d_gene: TRBD1; CDR3nt: TGTGCCAGCAGTTACTTGAACAGGGGGCTAAAGGTCGAGCAGTACTTC; CDR3aa: CASSYLNRGLKVEQYF
j_gene: TRBJ1-5; v_gene: TRBV7-9; abundance: .; d_gene: .; CDR3nt: TGTGCCAGCAGCTTAGCCCGGAATCAGCCCCAGCATTTT; CDR3aa: CASSLARNQPQHF
j_gene: TRBJ2-3; v_gene: TRBV9; abundance: .; d_gene: .; CDR3nt: TGTGCCAGCAGCGTAGGCGGACTATGGAATACGCAGTATTTT; CDR3aa: CASSVGGLWNTQYF
j_gene: TRBJ2-7; v_gene: TRBV7-2; abundance: .; d_gene: TRBD2; CDR3nt: TGTGCCAGCAGCTTAGGGGAGGGAGCCCCCTACGAGCAGTACTTC; CDR3aa: CASSLGEGAPYEQYF
j_gene: TRBJ1-3; v_gene: TRBV6-1; abundance: .; d_gene: .; CDR3nt: TGTGCCAGCAGTGATCTGGGCGGGGGGCGTCCGGGAAACACCATATATTTT; CDR3aa: CASSDLGGGRPGNTIYF
j_gene: TRBJ2-3; v_gene: TRBV10-3; abundance: .; d_gene: .; CDR3nt: TGTGCCATCAGTGAGGCCGGGGTCTACACAGATACGCAGTATTTT; CDR3aa: CAISEAGVYTDTQYF
j_gene: TRBJ2-5; v_gene: TRBV4-1; abundance: .; d_gene: .; CDR3nt: TGCGCCAGCAGCCAAAGGGGGTCTCCCGGGTTCGGCGAGACCCAGTACTTC; CDR3aa: CASSQRGSPGFGETQYF
j_gene: TRBJ2-3; v_gene: TRBV5-6; abundance: .; d_gene: .; CDR3nt: TGTGCCAGCAGCTCCCGCTGGGATACGCAGTATTTT; CDR3aa: CASSSRWDTQYF
j_gene: TRBJ2-1; v_gene: TRBV20-1; abundance: .; d_gene: .; CDR3nt: TGCAGTGCTAGAGACCGCAGGGAGCAGTTCTTC; CDR3aa: CSARDRREQFF
j_gene: TRBJ2-1; v_gene: TRBV7-9; abundance: .; d_gene: .; CDR3nt: TGTGCCAGCAGCTTAATAGCCCCTGATACCTCCTACAATGAGCAGTTCTTC; CDR3aa: CASSLIAPDTSYNEQFF
j_gene: TRBJ1-6; v_gene: TRBV7-2; abundance: .; d_gene: TRBD1; CDR3nt: TGTGCCAGCAGCTTAGGACAGGGTGGTTCACCCCTCCACTTT; CDR3aa: CASSLGQGGSPLHF
j_gene: TRBJ2-5; v_gene: TRBV5-1; abundance: .; d_gene: .; CDR3nt: TGCGCCAGCAGCTTGGCAGGGAAAGAGACCCAGTACTTC; CDR3aa: CASSLAGKETQYF
j_gene: TRBJ2-3; v_gene: TRBV30; abundance: .; d_gene: .; CDR3nt: TGTGCCTGGAGTGTGGGGGGGCGCGCAGATACGCAGTATTTT; CDR3aa: CAWSVGGRADTQYF
j_gene: TRBJ2-3; v_gene: TRBV7-9; abundance: .; d_gene: .; CDR3nt: TGTGCCAGCAGCCCCCCTAGCACAGATACGCAGTATTTT; CDR3aa: CASSPPSTDTQYF
j_gene: TRBJ2-6; v_gene: TRBV10-3; abundance: .; d_gene: .; CDR3nt: TGTGCCATCAGTGAGGAGGGAACCGGGGCCAACGTCCTGACTTTC; CDR3aa: CAISEEGTGANVLTF
j_gene: TRBJ2-3; v_gene: TRBV30; abundance: .; d_gene: .; CDR3nt: TGTGCCTGGAGTGTACGGGGAGGGGGGGCTGGTACGCAGTATTTT; CDR3aa: CAWSVRGGGAGTQYF
j_gene: TRBJ2-7; v_gene: TRBV10-3; abundance: .; d_gene: .; CDR3nt: TGTGCCATCAGTGAGCGAAGGACCCTGGACGAGCAGTACTTC; CDR3aa: CAISERRTLDEQYF
j_gene: TRBJ2-1; v_gene: TRBV7-8; abundance: .; d_gene: .; CDR3nt: TGTGCCAGCAGCTTATCACAGGACGCCTACAATGAGCAGTTCTTC; CDR3aa: CASSLSQDAYNEQFF
j_gene: TRBJ2-3; v_gene: TRBV5-1; abundance: .; d_gene: .; CDR3nt: TGCGCCAGCAGCTTGGGGACAAACACAGATACGCAGTATTTT; CDR3aa: CASSLGTNTDTQYF
j_gene: TRBJ2-5; v_gene: TRBV7-2; abundance: .; d_gene: .; CDR3nt: TGTGCCAGCAGCCTAGTCCGCGGAGGGGAGACCCAGTACTTC; CDR3aa: CASSLVRGGETQYF
j_gene: TRBJ1-2; v_gene: TRBV2; abundance: .; d_gene: .; CDR3nt: TGTGCCAGCGAAGATTACCAGGGCTATGGCTACACCTTC; CDR3aa: CASEDYQGYGYTF
j_gene: TRBJ1-1; v_gene: TRBV21-1; abundance: .; d_gene: .; CDR3nt: TGTGCCAGCAGAAAAGGGTTGGTCGTCACTGAAGCTTTCTTT; CDR3aa: CASRKGLVVTEAFF
j_gene: TRBJ1-6; v_gene: TRBV5-4; abundance: .; d_gene: .; CDR3nt: TGTGCCAGCAGCCAACAGGGTTATAATTCACCCCTCCACTTT; CDR3aa: CASSQQGYNSPLHF